The 3 T cell receptor beta chains below come from one sample, sequenced in a study of T-cell reconstitution after alpha-beta-depleted transplantation in children. Preparing the TCRbeta library involved the use of unique molecular identifiers. TCRdb re-analysed the PCR reads in MiXCR, keeping a single row per CDR3 protein. The repertoire holds nearly 400,000 distinct CDR3 sequences, with roughly 20% as singletons. Sequenced material: PBMCs from the stem cell graft donor, taken from the stem cell graft. The receptors were sampled from a human donor who donated a stem cell graft to a child with acute myeloid leukemia.

This rearrangement joins TRBV4-1 to TRBJ2-1, with 7 nucleotides matching TRBD1. CDR1 and CDR2 (germline): MGHRA, YSYEKL. This CDR3 has 17 residues. V lost 3 bases, J lost 0 bases, and 8 bases stayed unmatched. Written as DNA, the CDR3 is TGCGCCAGCAGCCATCAGATTGGGGACAGCTCCTACAATGAGCAGTTCTTC. It specifies CASSHQIGDSSYNEQFF.

The V and J genes are TRBV4-3 and TRBJ2-5, with 7 bases fitting TRBD1. The CDR3 covers 15 residues. With V trimmed by 1 base and J by 4 bases, 6 bases remained unmatched. Germline CDR1 is LGHNA and CDR2 is YSLEER. CDR3 loop: CASSQAAGGAETQYF. Written as DNA, the CDR3 is TGCGCCAGCAGCCAAGCGGCAGGGGGTGCAGAGACCCAGTACTTC.

The chain combines TRBV4-2 with TRBJ1-1; D is uncertain. This CDR3 comprises 13 residues. Trimming took off 0 bases at V and 8 bases at J, with 10 bases between the two ends. Germline V lookup: CDR1 LGHNA, CDR2 YNFKEQ. The CDR3 nucleotides are TGTGCCAGCAGCCAAGATGAAGGGCGCGAAGCTTTCTTT. This codes for CASSQDEGREAFF.